The sequence of this T cell receptor beta chain was determined in a study of T cells in Graves' hyperthyroidism and ophthalmopathy. Authors of the study amplified TCR beta CDR3 regions from RNA transcripts. A set of HTBI primers served as the primers for a first-round RT-PCR of the TCR CDR3. TCRdb fed the multiplex PCR reads into MiXCR, producing one record per CDR3 protein. The sample contains roughly 500,000 distinct CDR3 sequences, 35% to 50% of which appear only once. Germline loops: CDR1 LNHDA, CDR2 SQIVND (reference sequence). V dropped 6 bases and J dropped 4; count of bases not matched to a gene: 9. The CDR3 extends over 16 amino acids.

The TCR comes from an adult woman with Graves' disease, either hyperthyroidism or ophthalmopathy (not recorded which). The sequencing sample was made of peripheral blood or thyroid tissue (not recorded which). The rearrangement uses TRBV19 and TRBJ2-6; TRBD2 matches at 7 bases. The DNA for the CDR3 is TGTGCCAGTAGCTCGGGGGGAGCGGGCGGGGCCAACGTCCTGACTTTC. This codes for CASSSGGAGGANVLTF.